This section outlines one TCR beta chain sequence together with its context. The germline gene is not matched at one end of the junction; a read error may be the cause. This sample is part of a study of blood T cell repertoires in COVID-19. Per the germline V gene, CDR1 is LGHDT and CDR2 is YNNKEL (reference sequence). The CDR3 sequence is 14 residues long. Here immunoSEQ multiplex PCR was the method, and the copy in TCRdb shows in-frame clones only, minus some. This table has some 9,900 clones, 80% to 90% appearing once. The chain is built from TRBV3-1 (or the pseudogene TRBV3-2) and TRBJ1-2; D might be TRBD1 (5 bases). The sample comprised peripheral blood. This TCR derives from a human donor in a cohort sampled during active COVID-19. CDR3 nucleotide sequence: TGTGCCAGCAGTCAAGCTCAGGGCGCCTATGGCTACACCTTC. The encoded protein is CASSQAQGAYGYTF.